This TCR beta chain was obtained from a study of T cell repertoires in cytomegalovirus infection. One entry per CDR3 protein results from TCRdb running MiXCR on the reads. The sample lists 700,000 to 850,000 distinct CDR3 sequences, 30% to 35% occurring once. CDR1 MGHRA and CDR2 YSYEKL come from the germline V gene. The CDR3 is 13 amino acids. Note on this clonotype: The antigen remains undetermined. Here the CDR3 omits its conserved ending phenylalanine or tryptophan, so a read error is the likely source.

The origin of this receptor is a human donor in good health (CMV status not recorded). Some clones in this sample may be carry-over from other donors' samples. The J gene is TRBJ2-2, the V gene TRBV4-1, with no clear D. Source: cultured CD8+ T cells from PBMCs, taken from culture after CMV antigen stimulation. CDR3 sequence: CASGQVGPGELFY. The DNA for the CDR3 is TGCGCCAGCGGCCAAGTGGGTCCCGGGGAGCTGTTTTAT.